This T cell receptor beta chain appears in the sequencing data of a study of T-cell reconstitution after alpha-beta-depleted transplantation in children. J lost 9 bases, V lost 7 bases, and 7 bases had no gene match. The CDR3 runs to 13 residues. Germline V gives CDR1 SGHKS, CDR2 YYEKEE (reference sequence). This clonotype was seen repeatedly, ten times or more. Using unique molecular identifiers, the investigators prepared the TCRbeta library. MiXCR, run by TCRdb on the PCR reads, gives a single entry per CDR3 protein. The data hold 240,000 or so distinct CDR3 sequences, with around 12% observed a single time.

The sequence derives from a human donor who donated a stem cell graft to a child with acute lymphoblastic leukemia. The sequenced sample was PBMCs from the stem cell graft donor, obtained from the stem cell graft. V is TRBV5-5 and J is TRBJ1-6; 7 nucleotides line up with TRBD1. In nucleotides, the CDR3 is TGTGCCAGCCAGACAGGGAAGGGTTCACCCCTCCACTTT. As protein: CASQTGKGSPLHF.